The clone carrying this TCR beta chain has at least ten counts. Antigen specificity is unknown. TCRdb reanalysed the multiplex PCR reads using MiXCR and keeps one entry per CDR3 protein. Altogether around 19,000 distinct CDR3 sequences are present, under 35% being singletons, with the ten largest covering around 10%. The sample is drawn from a study of breast tumors, draining lymph nodes, adjacent tissues. Study-level findings and limits: Luminal-like breast cancer showed significantly higher tumor–nontumor repertoire similarity than basal-like.

Sequencing was carried out using breast tumor tissue. This clonotype originated in a female donor with breast cancer. Some clones in this sample may be carry-over from other donors' samples.

CDR3 loop: CASSLVGGPSYEQYF. The CDR3 DNA reads TGTGCCAGCAGTTTAGTGGGAGGGCCCTCCTACGAGCAGTACTTC. The chain employs TRBV27 and TRBJ2-7, with TRBD2 matching 7 bases. Germline V CDR1 and CDR2: MNHEY, SMNVEV (reference sequence). The CDR3 covers 15 residues. The ends lost 2 bases at V and 0 bases at J; junction bases unmatched: 4.